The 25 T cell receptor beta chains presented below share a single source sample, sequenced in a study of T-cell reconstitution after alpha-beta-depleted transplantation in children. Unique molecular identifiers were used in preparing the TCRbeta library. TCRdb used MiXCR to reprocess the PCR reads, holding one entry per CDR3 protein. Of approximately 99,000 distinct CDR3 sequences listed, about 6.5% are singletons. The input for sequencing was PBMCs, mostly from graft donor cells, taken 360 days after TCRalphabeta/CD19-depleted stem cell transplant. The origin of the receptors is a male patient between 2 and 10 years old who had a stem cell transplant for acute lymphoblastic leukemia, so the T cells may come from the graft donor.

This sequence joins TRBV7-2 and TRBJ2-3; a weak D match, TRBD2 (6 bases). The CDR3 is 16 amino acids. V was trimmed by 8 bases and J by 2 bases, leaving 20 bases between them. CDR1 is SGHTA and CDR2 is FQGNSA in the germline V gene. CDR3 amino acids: CASVNPTSRLTDTQYF. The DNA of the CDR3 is TGTGCCAGCGTAAACCCGACTAGTAGGCTCACAGATACGCAGTATTTT.

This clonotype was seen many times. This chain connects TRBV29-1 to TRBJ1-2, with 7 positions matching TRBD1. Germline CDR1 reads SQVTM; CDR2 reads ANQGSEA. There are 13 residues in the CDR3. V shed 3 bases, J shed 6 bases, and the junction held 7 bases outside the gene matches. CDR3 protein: CSVDRQGRDGYTF. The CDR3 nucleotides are TGCAGCGTTGATCGACAGGGAAGGGATGGCTACACCTTC.

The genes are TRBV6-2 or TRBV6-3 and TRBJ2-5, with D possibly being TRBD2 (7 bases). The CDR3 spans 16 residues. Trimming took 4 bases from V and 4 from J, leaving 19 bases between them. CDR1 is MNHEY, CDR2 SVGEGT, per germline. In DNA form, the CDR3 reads TGTGCCAGCAGTTTCTACCGACGGGGGGCAGGAGAGACCCAGTACTTC. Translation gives CASSFYRRGAGETQYF.

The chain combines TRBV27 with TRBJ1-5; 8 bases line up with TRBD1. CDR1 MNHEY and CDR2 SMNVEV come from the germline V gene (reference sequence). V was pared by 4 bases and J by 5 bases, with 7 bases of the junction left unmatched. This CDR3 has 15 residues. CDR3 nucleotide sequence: TGTGCCAGCAGTTCCTCCGCGACAGGGGATCAGCCCCAGCATTTT. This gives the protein CASSSSATGDQPQHF.

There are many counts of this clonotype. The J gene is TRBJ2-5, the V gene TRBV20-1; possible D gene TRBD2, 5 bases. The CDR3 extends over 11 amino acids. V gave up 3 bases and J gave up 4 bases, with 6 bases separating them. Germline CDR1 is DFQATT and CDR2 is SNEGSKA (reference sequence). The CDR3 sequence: CSASEGETQYF. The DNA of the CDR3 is TGCAGTGCTAGTGAGGGAGAGACCCAGTACTTC.

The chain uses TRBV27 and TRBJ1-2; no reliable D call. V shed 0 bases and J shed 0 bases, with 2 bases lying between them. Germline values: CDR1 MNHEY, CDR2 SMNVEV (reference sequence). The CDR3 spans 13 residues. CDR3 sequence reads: CASSLSANYGYTF. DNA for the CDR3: TGTGCCAGCAGTTTATCGGCTAACTATGGCTACACCTTC.

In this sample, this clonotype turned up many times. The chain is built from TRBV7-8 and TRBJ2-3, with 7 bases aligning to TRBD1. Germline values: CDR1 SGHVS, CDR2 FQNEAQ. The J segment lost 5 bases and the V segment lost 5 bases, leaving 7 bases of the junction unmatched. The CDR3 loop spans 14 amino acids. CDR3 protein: CASSLRDSKDTQYF. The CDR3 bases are TGTGCCAGCAGCCTACGGGACAGTAAAGATACGCAGTATTTT. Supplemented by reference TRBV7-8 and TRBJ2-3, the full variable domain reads GAGVSQSPRYKVAKRGQDVALRCDPISGHVSLFWYQQALGQGPEFLTYFQNEAQLDKSGLPSDRFFAERPEGSVSTLKIQRTQQEDSAVYLCASSLRDSKDTQYFGPGTRLTVL.

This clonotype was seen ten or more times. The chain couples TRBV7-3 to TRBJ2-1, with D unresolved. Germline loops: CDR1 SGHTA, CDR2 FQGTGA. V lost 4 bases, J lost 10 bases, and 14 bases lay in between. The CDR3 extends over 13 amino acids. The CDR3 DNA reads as TGTGCCAGCAGCTCCAAGGGTCCTAAGGAGCAGTTCTTC. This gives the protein CASSSKGPKEQFF. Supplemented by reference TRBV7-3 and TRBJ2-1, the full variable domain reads GAGVSQTPSNKVTEKGKYVELRCDPISGHTALYWYRQSLGQGPEFLIYFQGTGAADDSGLPNDRFFAVRPEGSVSTLKIQRTERGDSAVYLCASSSKGPKEQFFGPGTRLTVL.

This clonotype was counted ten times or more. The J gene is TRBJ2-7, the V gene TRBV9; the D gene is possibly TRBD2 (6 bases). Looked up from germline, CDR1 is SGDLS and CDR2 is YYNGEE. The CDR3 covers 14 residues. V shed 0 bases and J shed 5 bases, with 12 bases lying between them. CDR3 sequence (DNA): TGTGCCAGCAGCGTAGCGGCAGGGAGGAACGAGCAGTACTTC. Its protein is CASSVAAGRNEQYF.

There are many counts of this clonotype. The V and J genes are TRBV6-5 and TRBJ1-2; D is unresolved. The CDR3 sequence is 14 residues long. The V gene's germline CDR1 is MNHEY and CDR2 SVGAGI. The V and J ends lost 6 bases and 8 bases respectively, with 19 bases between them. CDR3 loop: CASSHPERPGGYTF. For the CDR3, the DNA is TGTGCCAGCAGCCACCCGGAGAGGCCAGGAGGCTACACCTTC.

This chain's CDR3 is CASSGDRGPHTEQYF. The DNA of the CDR3 is TGTGCCAGCAGCGGGGACAGGGGGCCGCATACCGAGCAGTACTTC. V is TRBV9 and J is TRBJ2-7; 12 bases align to TRBD1. The CDR3 totals 15 residues. V was clipped by 3 bases and J by 6 bases; unmatched bases: 7. Per the germline V gene, CDR1 is SGDLS and CDR2 is YYNGEE.

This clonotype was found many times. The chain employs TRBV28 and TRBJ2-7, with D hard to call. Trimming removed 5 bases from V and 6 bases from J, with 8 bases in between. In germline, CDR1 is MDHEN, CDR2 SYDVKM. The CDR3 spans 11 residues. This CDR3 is CASSRALEQYF. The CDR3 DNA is TGTGCCAGCAGTAGGGCCCTCGAGCAGTACTTC.

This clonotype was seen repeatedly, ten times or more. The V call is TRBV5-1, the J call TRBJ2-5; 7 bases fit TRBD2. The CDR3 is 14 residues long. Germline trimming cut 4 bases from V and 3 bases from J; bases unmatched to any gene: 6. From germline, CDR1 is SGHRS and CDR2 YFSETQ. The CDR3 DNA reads TGCGCCAGCAGCCACGGCCTAGCGGAAGAGACCCAGTACTTC. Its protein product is CASSHGLAEETQYF.

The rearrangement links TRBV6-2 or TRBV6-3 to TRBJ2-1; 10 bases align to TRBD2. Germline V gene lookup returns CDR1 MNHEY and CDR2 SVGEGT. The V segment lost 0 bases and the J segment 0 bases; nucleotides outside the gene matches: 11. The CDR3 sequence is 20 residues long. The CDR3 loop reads CASSYSRLAGARGSYNEQFF. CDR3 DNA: TGTGCCAGCAGTTACTCGAGGCTAGCGGGGGCGAGAGGCTCCTACAATGAGCAGTTCTTC.

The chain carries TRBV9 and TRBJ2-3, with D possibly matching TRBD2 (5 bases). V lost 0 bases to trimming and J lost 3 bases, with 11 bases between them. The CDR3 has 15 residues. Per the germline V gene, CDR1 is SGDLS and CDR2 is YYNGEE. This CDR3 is CASSVAGKRTDTQYF. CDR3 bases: TGTGCCAGCAGCGTAGCCGGGAAAAGGACAGATACGCAGTATTTT.

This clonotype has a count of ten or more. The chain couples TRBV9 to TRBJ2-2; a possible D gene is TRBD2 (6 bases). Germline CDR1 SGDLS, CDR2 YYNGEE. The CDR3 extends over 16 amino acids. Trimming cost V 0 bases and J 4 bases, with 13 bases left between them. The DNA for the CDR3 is TGTGCCAGCAGCGTAGCCGGGGGTCGTTCCACCGGGGAGCTGTTTTTT. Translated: CASSVAGGRSTGELFF.

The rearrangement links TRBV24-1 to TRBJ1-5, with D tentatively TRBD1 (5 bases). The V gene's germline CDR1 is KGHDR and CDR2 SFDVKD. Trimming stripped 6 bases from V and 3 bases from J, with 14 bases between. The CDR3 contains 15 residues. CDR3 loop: CATSNRWGINQPQHF. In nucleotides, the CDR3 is TGTGCCACCAGTAATCGGTGGGGGATCAATCAGCCCCAGCATTTT.

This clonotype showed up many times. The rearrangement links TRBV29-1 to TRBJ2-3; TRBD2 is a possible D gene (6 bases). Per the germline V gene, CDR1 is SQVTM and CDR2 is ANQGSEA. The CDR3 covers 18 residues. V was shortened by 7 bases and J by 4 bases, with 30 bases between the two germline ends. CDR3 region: CSGVGLAGPTSGSDTQYF. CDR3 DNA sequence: TGCAGCGGAGTCGGTCTCGCGGGACCAACATCCGGCTCAGATACGCAGTATTTT.

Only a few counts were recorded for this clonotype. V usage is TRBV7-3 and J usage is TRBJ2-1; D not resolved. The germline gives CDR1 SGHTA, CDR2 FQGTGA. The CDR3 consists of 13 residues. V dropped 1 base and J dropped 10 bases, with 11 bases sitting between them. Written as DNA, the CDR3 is TGTGCCAGCAGCTTAAGCCCAGCTCCAGAGCAGTTCTTC. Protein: CASSLSPAPEQFF.

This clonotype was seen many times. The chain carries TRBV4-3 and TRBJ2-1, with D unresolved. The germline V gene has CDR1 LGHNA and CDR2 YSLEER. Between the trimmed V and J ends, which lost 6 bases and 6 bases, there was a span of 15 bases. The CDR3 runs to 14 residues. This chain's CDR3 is CASSRGDWANEQFF. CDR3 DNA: TGCGCCAGCAGTCGAGGCGACTGGGCCAATGAGCAGTTCTTC.

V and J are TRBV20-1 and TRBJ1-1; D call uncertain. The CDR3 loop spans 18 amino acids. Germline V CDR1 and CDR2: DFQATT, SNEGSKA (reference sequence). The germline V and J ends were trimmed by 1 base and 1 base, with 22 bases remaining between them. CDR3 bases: TGCAGTGCTAGAGCGTCCCTACTCCCAGGACTGCCGAACACTGAAGCTTTCTTT. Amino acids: CSARASLLPGLPNTEAFF.

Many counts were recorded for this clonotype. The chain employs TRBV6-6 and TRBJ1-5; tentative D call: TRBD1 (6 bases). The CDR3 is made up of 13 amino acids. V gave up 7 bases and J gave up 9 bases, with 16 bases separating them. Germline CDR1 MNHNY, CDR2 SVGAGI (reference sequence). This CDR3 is CASIKGGHRPQHF. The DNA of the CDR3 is TGTGCCAGCATCAAAGGGGGTCATAGGCCCCAGCATTTT.

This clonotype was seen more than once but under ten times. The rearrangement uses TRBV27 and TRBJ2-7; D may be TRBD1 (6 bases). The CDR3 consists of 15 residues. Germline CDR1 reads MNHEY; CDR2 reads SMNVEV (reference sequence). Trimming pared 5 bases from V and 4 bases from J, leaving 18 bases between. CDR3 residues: CASSISGERNYEQYF. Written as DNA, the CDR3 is TGTGCCAGCAGTATTTCAGGGGAGCGAAATTACGAGCAGTACTTC.

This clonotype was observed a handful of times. The CDR3 DNA is TGTGCCAGCGCCCAGCGGGGCGGCACAGATACGCAGTATTTT. It codes for CASAQRGGTDTQYF. This chain connects TRBV21-1 to TRBJ2-3; the table assigns TRBD1, which was not confirmed against the DNA. TRBV21-1 corresponds to a pseudogene. CDR3 length: 14 amino acids.

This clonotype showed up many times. The CDR3 loop reads CASNNPGGKYTGELFF. The CDR3 bases are TGCGCCAGCAATAACCCAGGCGGAAAGTACACCGGGGAGCTGTTTTTT. The chain combines TRBV5-1 with TRBJ2-2; unclear D gene. The CDR3 runs to 16 residues. V lost 6 bases and J lost 3, with 18 bases in between. CDR1 SGHRS and CDR2 YFSETQ come from the germline V gene.